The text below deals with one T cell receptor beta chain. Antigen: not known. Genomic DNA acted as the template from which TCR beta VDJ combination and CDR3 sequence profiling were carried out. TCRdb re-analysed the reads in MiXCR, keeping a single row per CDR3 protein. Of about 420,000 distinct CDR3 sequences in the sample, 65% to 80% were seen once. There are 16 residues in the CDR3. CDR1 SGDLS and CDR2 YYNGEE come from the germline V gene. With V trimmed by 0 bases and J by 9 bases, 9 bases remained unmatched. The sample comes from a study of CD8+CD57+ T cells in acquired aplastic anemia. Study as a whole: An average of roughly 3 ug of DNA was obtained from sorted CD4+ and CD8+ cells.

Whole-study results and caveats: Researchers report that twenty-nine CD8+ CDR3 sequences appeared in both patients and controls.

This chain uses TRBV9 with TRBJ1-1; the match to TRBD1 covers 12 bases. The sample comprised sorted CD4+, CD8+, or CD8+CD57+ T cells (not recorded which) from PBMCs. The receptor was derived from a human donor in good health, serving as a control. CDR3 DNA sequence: TGTGCCAGCAGCGTAGCCGGTTATGGGACAGGGGGCCAAGCTTTCTTT. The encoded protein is CASSVAGYGTGGQAFF. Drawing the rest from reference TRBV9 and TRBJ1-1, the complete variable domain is DSGVTQTPKHLITATGQRVTLRCSPRSGDLSVYWYQQSLDQGLQFLIQYYNGEERAKGNILERFSAQQFPDLHSELNLSSLELGDSALYFCASSVAGYGTGGQAFFGQGTRLTVV.